The 5 T cell receptor beta chains listed next were all sequenced from one sample in a study of tumor-infiltrating lymphocytes in localized non-small cell lung cancer (dated by TCRdb to about 2021). Receptors were amplified or captured by the immunoSEQ multiplex PCR assay. The table comes from immuneACCESS by way of TCRdb, which keeps in-frame sequences with V and J called. Part of the clones is missing from these tables; in studies checked, under half for an unresolved V gene and the rest for unknown reasons. This sample is represented by about 16,000 clones; roughly four fifths of them were singletons. Of the sample, around 6% falls within the top ten clones. Sequencing input: lung tumor tissue. The receptor set was obtained from a human donor with non-small cell lung cancer.

By sample share, this clone is medium-sized. The gene calls are TRBV6-1 and TRBJ2-7, with 9 bases lining up with TRBD1. The CDR3 is 13 amino acids. The J segment lost 5 bases and the V segment lost 10 bases, leaving 9 bases of the junction unmatched. The germline CDR1 and CDR2 sequences are MNHNS and SASEGT. CDR3 sequence: CATTGTGIHEQYF. CDR3 in DNA: TGTGCCACCACCGGGACAGGGATCCACGAGCAGTACTTC.

J is TRBJ2-1 and V is TRBV27; 12 bases match TRBD2. V gave up 4 bases and J gave up 5 bases; unmatched junction bases: 6. This CDR3 has 16 amino acids. Per the germline V gene, CDR1 is MNHEY and CDR2 is SMNVEV (reference sequence). CDR3 DNA: TGTGCCAGCAGTTCCCTAGCGGGAGGGCGGGACAATGAGCAGTTCTTC. Translating gives CASSSLAGGRDNEQFF.

J is TRBJ2-1 and V is TRBV15, with no clear D. CDR1 and CDR2 from the germline V gene are LNHNV and YYDKDF (reference sequence). V was shortened by 5 bases and J by 11 bases, with 7 bases between the two germline ends. The CDR3 has 10 residues. The CDR3 region is CATSGGQQFF. CDR3 nucleotide sequence: TGTGCCACCAGCGGTGGACAGCAGTTCTTC.

This clone was picked up one time. CDR3 nucleotides: TGTGCCAGCAGCGGACTAGGGATCCAAGAGACCCAGTACTTC. Translating gives CASSGLGIQETQYF. This chain joins TRBV2 and TRBJ2-5; TRBD2 matches 7 bases. Trimming at V came to 6 bases and at J to 1 base, leaving 5 bases not matched to a gene. CDR3 size: 14 residues. Per the germline V gene, CDR1 is SNHLY and CDR2 is FYNNEI.

The rearrangement uses TRBV4-3 and TRBJ2-7; TRBD2 matches 9 bases. In germline, CDR1 is LGHNA, CDR2 YSLEER. The CDR3 consists of 17 residues. V lost 0 bases, J lost 1 base, and 7 bases stayed unmatched. CDR3 sequence: CASSQEITTSGSYEQYF. The CDR3 region has the DNA TGCGCCAGCAGCCAAGAGATTACGACTAGCGGATCCTACGAGCAGTACTTC.